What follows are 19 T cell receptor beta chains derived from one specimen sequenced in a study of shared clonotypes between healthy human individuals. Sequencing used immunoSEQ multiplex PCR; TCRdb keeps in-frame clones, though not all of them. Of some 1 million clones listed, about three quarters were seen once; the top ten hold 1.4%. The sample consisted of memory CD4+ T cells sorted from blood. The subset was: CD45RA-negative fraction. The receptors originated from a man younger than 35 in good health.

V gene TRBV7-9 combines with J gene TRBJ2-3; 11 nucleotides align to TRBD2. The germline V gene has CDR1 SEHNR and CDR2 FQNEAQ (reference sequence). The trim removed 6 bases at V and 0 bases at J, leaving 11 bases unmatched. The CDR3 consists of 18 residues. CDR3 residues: CASRPRLAGTTSTDTQYF. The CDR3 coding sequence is TGTGCCAGCAGACCACGACTAGCGGGAACCACTAGCACAGATACGCAGTATTTT.

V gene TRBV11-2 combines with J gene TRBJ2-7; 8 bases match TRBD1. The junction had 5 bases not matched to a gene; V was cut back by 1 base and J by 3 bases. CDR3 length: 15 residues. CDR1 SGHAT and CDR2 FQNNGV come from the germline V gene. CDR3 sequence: CASSLGTGSSYEQYF. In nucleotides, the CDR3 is TGTGCCAGCAGCTTAGGGACAGGGTCGAGCTACGAGCAGTACTTC. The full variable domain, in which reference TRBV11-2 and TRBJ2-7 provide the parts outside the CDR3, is EAGVAQSPRYKIIEKRQSVAFWCNPISGHATLYWYQQILGQGPKLLIQFQNNGVVDDSQLPKDRFSAERLKGVDSTLKIQPAKLEDSAVYLCASSLGTGSSYEQYFGPGTRLTVT.

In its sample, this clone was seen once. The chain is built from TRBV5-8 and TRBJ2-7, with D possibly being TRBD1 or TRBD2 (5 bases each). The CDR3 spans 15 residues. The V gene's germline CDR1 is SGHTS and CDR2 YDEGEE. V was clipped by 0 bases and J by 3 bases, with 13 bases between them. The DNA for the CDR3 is TGTGCCAGCAGCTTGGCCGGGGACCCCTACTACGAGCAGTACTTC. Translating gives CASSLAGDPYYEQYF.

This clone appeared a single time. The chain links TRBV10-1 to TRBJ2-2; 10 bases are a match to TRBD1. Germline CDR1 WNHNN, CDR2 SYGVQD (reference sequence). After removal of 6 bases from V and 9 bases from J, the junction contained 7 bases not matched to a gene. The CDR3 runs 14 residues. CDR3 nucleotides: TGCGCCAGCAGCCCGGGACAGGGGAGGAGGGAGCTGTTTTTT. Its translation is CASSPGQGRRELFF.

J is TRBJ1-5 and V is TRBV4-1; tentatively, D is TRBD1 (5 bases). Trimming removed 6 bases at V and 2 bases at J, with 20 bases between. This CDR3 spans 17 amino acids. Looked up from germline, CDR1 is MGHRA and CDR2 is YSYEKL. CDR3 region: CASSLTTAGQGNQPQHF. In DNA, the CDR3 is TGCGCCAGCAGTCTGACTACGGCGGGGCAGGGCAATCAGCCCCAGCATTTT.

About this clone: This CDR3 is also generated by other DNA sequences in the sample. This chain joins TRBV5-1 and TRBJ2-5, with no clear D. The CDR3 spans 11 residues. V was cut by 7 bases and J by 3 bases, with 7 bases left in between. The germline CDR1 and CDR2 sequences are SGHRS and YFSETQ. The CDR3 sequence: CASRMEETQYF. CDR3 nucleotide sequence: TGCGCCAGCCGGATGGAAGAGACCCAGTACTTC.

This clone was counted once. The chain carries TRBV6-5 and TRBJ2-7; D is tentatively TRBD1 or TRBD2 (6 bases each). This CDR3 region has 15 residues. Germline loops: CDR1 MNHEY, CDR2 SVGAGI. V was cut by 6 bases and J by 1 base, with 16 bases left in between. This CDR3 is CASRQQGAGSYEQYF. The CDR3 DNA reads TGTGCCAGCAGACAACAGGGCGCGGGATCCTACGAGCAGTACTTC.

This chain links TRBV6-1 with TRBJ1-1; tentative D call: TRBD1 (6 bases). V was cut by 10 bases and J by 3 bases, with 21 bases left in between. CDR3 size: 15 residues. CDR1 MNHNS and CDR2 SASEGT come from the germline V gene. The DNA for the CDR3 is TGTGCCATCGGGGGCCCCGCAGGATTTTACACTGAAGCTTTCTTT. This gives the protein CAIGGPAGFYTEAFF.

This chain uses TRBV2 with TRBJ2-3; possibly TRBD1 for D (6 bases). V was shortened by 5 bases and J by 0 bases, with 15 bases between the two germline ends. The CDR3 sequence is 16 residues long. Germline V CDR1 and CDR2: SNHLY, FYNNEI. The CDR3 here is CASSRDTFPSTDTQYF. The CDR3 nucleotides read TGTGCCAGCAGTCGGGACACCTTCCCTAGCACAGATACGCAGTATTTT.

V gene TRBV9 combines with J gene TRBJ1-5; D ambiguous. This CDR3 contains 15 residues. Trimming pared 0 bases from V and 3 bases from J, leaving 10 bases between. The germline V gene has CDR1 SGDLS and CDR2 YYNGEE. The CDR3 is CASSVGGTYNQPQHF. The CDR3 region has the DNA TGTGCCAGCAGCGTAGGCGGAACCTACAATCAGCCCCAGCATTTT.

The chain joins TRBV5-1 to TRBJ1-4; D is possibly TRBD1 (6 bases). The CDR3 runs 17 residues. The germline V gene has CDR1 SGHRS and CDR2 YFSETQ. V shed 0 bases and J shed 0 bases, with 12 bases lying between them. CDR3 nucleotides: TGCGCCAGCAGCTTGGCCGGGGGGCAAACAACTAATGAAAAACTGTTTTTT. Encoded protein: CASSLAGGQTTNEKLFF.

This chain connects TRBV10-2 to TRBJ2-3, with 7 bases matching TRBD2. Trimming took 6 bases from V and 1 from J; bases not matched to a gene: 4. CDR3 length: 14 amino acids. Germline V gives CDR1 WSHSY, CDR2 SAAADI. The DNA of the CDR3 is TGCGCCAGCAGGGGACGGGGGGGCACAGATACGCAGTATTTT. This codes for CASRGRGGTDTQYF.

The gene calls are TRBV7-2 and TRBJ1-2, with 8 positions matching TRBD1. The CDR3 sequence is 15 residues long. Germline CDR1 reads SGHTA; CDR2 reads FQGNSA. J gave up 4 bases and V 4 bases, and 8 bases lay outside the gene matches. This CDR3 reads CASSSRQGFTYGYTF. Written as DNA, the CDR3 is TGTGCCAGCAGCTCACGACAGGGGTTTACCTATGGCTACACCTTC.

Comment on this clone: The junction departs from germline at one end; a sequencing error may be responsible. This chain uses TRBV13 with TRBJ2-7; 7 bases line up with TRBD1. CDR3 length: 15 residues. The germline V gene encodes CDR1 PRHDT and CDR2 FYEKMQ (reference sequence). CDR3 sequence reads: CASSLGGSSSYEQYF. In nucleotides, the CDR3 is TGTGCCAGCAGCCTAGGGGGCTCGAGCTCCTACGAGCAGTACTTC.

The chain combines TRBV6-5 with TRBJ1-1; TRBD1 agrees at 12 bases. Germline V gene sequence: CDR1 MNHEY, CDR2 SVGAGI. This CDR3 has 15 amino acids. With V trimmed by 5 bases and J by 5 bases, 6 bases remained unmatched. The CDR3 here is CASSHRDRGLTEAFF. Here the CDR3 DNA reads TGTGCCAGCAGTCACCGGGACAGGGGGCTTACTGAAGCTTTCTTT.

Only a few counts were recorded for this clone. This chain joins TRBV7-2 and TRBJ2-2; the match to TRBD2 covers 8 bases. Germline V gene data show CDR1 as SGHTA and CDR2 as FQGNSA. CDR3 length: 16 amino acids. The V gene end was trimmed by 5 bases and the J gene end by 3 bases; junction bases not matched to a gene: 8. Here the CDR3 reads CASSPEASGYTGELFF. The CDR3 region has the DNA TGTGCCAGCAGCCCGGAGGCTAGCGGGTACACCGGGGAGCTGTTTTTT.

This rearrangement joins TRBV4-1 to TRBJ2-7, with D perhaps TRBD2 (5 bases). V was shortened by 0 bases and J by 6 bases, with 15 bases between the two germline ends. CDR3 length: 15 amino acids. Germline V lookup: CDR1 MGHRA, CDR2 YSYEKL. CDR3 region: CASSQDRGSILEQYF. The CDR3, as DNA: TGCGCCAGCAGCCAAGATCGGGGAAGCATCCTCGAGCAGTACTTC.

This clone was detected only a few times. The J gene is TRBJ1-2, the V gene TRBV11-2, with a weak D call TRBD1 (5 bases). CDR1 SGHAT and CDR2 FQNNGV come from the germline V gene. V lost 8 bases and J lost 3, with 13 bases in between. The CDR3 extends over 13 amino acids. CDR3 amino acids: CASEKGADYGYTF. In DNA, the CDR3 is TGTGCCAGCGAAAAAGGGGCCGACTATGGCTACACCTTC.

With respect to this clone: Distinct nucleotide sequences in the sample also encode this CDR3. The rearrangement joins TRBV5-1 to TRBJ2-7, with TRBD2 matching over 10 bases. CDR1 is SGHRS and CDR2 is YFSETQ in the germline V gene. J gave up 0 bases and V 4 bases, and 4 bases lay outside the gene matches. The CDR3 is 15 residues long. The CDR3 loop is CASSLRTSGSYEQYF. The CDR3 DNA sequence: TGCGCCAGCAGCCTGAGGACTAGCGGCTCCTACGAGCAGTACTTC.